A selection of T cell receptor beta chains follows, all from one sample in a study of Graves' ophthalmopathy and Graves' hyperthyroidism. Each CDR3 protein is one row after TCRdb ran MiXCR on the multiplex PCR reads. Of about 550,000 distinct CDR3 sequences listed, 35% to 45% are singletons. Specimen: peripheral blood or thyroid tissue (not recorded which). The source of these receptors is an adult man with Graves' hyperthyroidism. CDR3s include the opening cysteine and the closing phenylalanine or tryptophan. A D gene is named only where the DNA matches it firmly. Some rows have no size entry. The others give once, few or many, or a class for an expanded clone.

j_call d_call clone_size v_call cdr3_nt cdr3_aa
TRBJ2-5 - many TRBV19 TGTGCCAGTAAACCATTCGGGGGATTAGAGACCCAGTACTTC CASKPFGGLETQYF
TRBJ2-7 - - TRBV5-8 TGTGCCAGCAGCTTGGTGGTGGCAGGGCCCGAGGAGCAGTACTTC CASSLVVAGPEEQYF
TRBJ1-2 - - TRBV29-1 TGCAGCTTTTCCCCAGAAGGAAACTATGACTACACCTTC CSFSPEGNYDYTF
TRBJ1-5 - many TRBV6-2/TRBV6-3 TGTGCCAGCAGTTCTAAGGGCGTTAGCAATCAGCCCCAGCATTTT CASSSKGVSNQPQHF
TRBJ1-2 - - TRBV2 TGTGCCAGTCGGGGGACACCGAACACCGGGGACTATGGCTACACCTTC CASRGTPNTGDYGYTF
TRBJ2-7 TRBD1 many TRBV20-1 TGCAGTGCTAATGAAGGGGGCACCTACGAGCAGTACTTC CSANEGGTYEQYF
TRBJ1-3 - few TRBV5-1 TGCGCCAGCAGCACCTCCGGGCCTACATCTGGAAACACCATATATTTT CASSTSGPTSGNTIYF
TRBJ1-2 - - TRBV5-1 TGCGCCAGCAGCCGAGGGGGATCCGGCGACTACACCTTC CASSRGGSGDYTF
TRBJ1-1 - - TRBV25-1 TGTGCCAGCATTGCCCGGGACACTGAAGCTTTCTTT CASIARDTEAFF
TRBJ2-5 - - TRBV7-2 TGTGCCAGCAGCTTAGACAGGGTTCGGGAGGCCCAGTACTTC CASSLDRVREAQYF
TRBJ2-7 TRBD1 - TRBV7-8 TGTGCCAGCAGCCTCCGACAGGGGCGAAACAATGAGCAGTACTTC CASSLRQGRNNEQYF
TRBJ1-5 TRBD1 many TRBV7-2 TGTGCCAGCAGCCCGACAGGGGGAAGCCAGCCCCAGCATTTT CASSPTGGSQPQHF
TRBJ2-2 - - TRBV25-1 TGTGCCAGCAGTGACGTGACGGCGGTGAACACCGGGGAGCTGTTTTTT CASSDVTAVNTGELFF
TRBJ1-4 - - TRBV24-1 TGTGCCACCAGTGCGGGCGAGGAAAAACTGTTTTTT CATSAGEEKLFF
TRBJ2-2 TRBD2 few TRBV7-2 TGTGCCAGCAGCTTAGCTAGCGGGGGGCTGTTTTTT CASSLASGGLFF
TRBJ2-3 TRBD2 - TRBV7-9 TGTGCCAGCAGCTTATTTGGCGGGAGGGCCCACAATGAGCAGTATTTT CASSLFGGRAHNEQYF
TRBJ2-7 TRBD2 many TRBV4-1 TGCGCCAGCAGCCAACGTAGCGGGTCCTACGAGCAGTACTTC CASSQRSGSYEQYF
TRBJ2-7 TRBD1 - TRBV11-2 TGTGCCAGCAGCGTACCCCGGGACAGGGGGGACTACGAGCAGTACTTC CASSVPRDRGDYEQYF
TRBJ1-2 - few TRBV20-1 TGCAGTGCTAGTGCAGGGGCCAACTATGGCTACACCTTC CSASAGANYGYTF
TRBJ2-5 TRBD2 - TRBV7-2 TGTGCCAGCAGCCCCATGACTAGCACCTTCCAAGAGACCCAGTACTTC CASSPMTSTFQETQYF
TRBJ2-3 - - TRBV29-1 TGCAGCGTTTTTACAGAAACCCCAGCCCTAATTAGCACAGATACGCAGTATTTT CSVFTETPALISTDTQYF
TRBJ1-1 - - TRBV29-1 TGCAGCGGTTTAATGGGGGGCACTGAAGCTTTCTTT CSGLMGGTEAFF
TRBJ2-2 TRBD1 - TRBV6-1 TGTGCCAGCAGTTTCCACGAAGGACAGGGGCACGGGGAGCTGTTTTTT CASSFHEGQGHGELFF
TRBJ1-1 - few TRBV28 TGTGCCAGCGACATGGGAGTGAACACTGAAGCTTTCTTT CASDMGVNTEAFF
TRBJ1-2 - few TRBV20-1 TGCAGTGCTAGGCAGGAGTCAGCTAACTATGGCTACACCTTC CSARQESANYGYTF
TRBJ1-1 TRBD1 - TRBV2 TGTGCCAGCAGCCAAGAGGGGGCCTGGAACACTGAAGCTTTCTTT CASSQEGAWNTEAFF
TRBJ1-3 - few TRBV6-5 TGTGCCAGCTCGTCGCCCTGGACCTACTCTGGAAACACCATATATTTT CASSSPWTYSGNTIYF
TRBJ1-5 - many TRBV2 TGTGCCAGCAGTGATAGGGGACTCAGGCAGCCCCAGCATTTT CASSDRGLRQPQHF
TRBJ2-7 TRBD1 - TRBV7-9 TGTGCCAGCAGCCCGGGACAGGGGCCCAAGCAGTACTTC CASSPGQGPKQYF
TRBJ1-6 - - TRBV7-8 TGTGCCAGCAGCTTAGCAAGGAACAATCAGCCCCTCCACTTT CASSLARNNQPLHF
TRBJ1-1 TRBD1 many TRBV19 TGTGCCAGTAGTAAAATCCCGGGACAGACCTCCACTGAAGCTTTCTTT CASSKIPGQTSTEAFF
TRBJ1-5 TRBD1 many TRBV7-9 TGTGCCAGCAGCTTAGAGGGTGAGGCGCAGGGGGAAAGGAATCAGCCCCAGCATTTT CASSLEGEAQGERNQPQHF
TRBJ1-2 TRBD1 - TRBV18 TGTGCCAGCTCACAGACAGGGATGGAGGGCTACACCTTC CASSQTGMEGYTF
TRBJ2-6 - many TRBV9 TGTGCCAGCAGCGTAGAACCCTCTGGGGCCAACGTCCTGACTTTC CASSVEPSGANVLTF
TRBJ2-5 - many TRBV7-9 TGTGCCAGCAGCTCATACGTAAAAGAGACCCAGTACTTC CASSSYVKETQYF
TRBJ2-1 - - TRBV2 TGTGCCAGCAGCTTAGCCTTTAACAATGAGCAGTTCTTC CASSLAFNNEQFF
TRBJ1-5 - - TRBV6-2/TRBV6-3 TGTGCCAGCAGTTACGGGGGGGACAATCAGCCCCAGCATTTT CASSYGGDNQPQHF
TRBJ2-1 TRBD2 - TRBV20-1 TGCAGTGCTAGAGAAAGCGGGAACTCCTACAATGAGCAGTTCTTC CSARESGNSYNEQFF
TRBJ2-5 TRBD1 - TRBV7-9 TGTGCCAGCAGCTTAGCGCAGGGGACAGGCGAGAGGGAGACCCAGTACTTC CASSLAQGTGERETQYF
TRBJ1-5 - many TRBV6-6 TGTGCCAGCAGTTACACGGGCGATAGCAATCAGCCCCAGCATTTT CASSYTGDSNQPQHF
TRBJ2-1 - - TRBV7-2 TGTGCCAGCAGCTATTACAGGGTCGATGAGCAGTTCTTC CASSYYRVDEQFF
TRBJ2-7 - - TRBV13 TGTGCCAGCAGCTTGGGCATAGGGGTGGTCTACGAGCGGTACTTC CASSLGIGVVYERYF